The sequence of this TCR beta chain was determined in a study of identical twins. The germline gives CDR1 MNHEY, CDR2 SVGEGT. J gave up 5 bases and V 11 bases, and 9 bases lay outside the gene matches. This CDR3 is built from 13 residues. To note about this clonotype: Its antigen is still unknown.

TCRdb independently ran MiXCR on the 5' RACE reads; one entry per CDR3 protein. The repertoire holds under 900,000 distinct CDR3 sequences, 15% to 20% seen once, with less than 15% in the top ten. General study points: Recombination models fit unrelated individuals' TCR alpha sharing but underestimated twins'.

The same specimen was also included in a second study, on T cells expressing NK-cell markers. That source adds: Investigators obtained TCR beta repertoires from sorted CD3+CD56+NKG2C+, CD3+CD56+NKG2C- and CD3+CD56-NKG2C+ T cells. Seven of the eight sequenced donors were classified as HCMV-seropositive, and one was classified as seronegative. In a handful of donors, dominant clonotypes made up roughly 25-60.1% of CD3+CD56-NKG2C+ cells.

The chain combines TRBV6-2 or TRBV6-3 with TRBJ2-1; 7 nucleotides match TRBD2. Sequenced input: PBMCs. The sequence was obtained from a woman aged 18 to 35 in good health. CDR3 DNA: TGTGCCGGTGCACTAGCGCCCAACAATGAGCAGTTCTTC. Translation gives CAGALAPNNEQFF.